This TCR beta chain emerged from a study of cytomegalovirus exposure and HLA in healthy donors. Study observations and caveats: It was in a later analysis that TCR association rates were seen to vary by HLA locus, highest for DRB1 and lowest for HLA-C. The study listed some 160 cytomegalovirus-associated TCR beta chains. Later analysis found that TCR beta chains associated with HLA were more clonally expanded than other, equally common chains.

Concerning this clone itself: Its antigen is undetermined.

With 60 Vbeta and 13 Jbeta primers, the PCR was carried out. Data came from immunoSEQ multiplex PCR; TCRdb stores just in-frame clones and leaves some out. The profile covers about 150,000 clones, with 60% to 85% appearing a single time and about 13% taken by the ten largest. J was trimmed by 6 bases and V by 6 bases; bases with no gene match: 7. CDR3 length equals 15 residues. The V gene's germline CDR1 is MNHNY and CDR2 SVGAGI (reference sequence). The source material was PBMCs. The chain recombines TRBV6-6 with TRBJ1-5; 11 nucleotides line up with TRBD1. The TCR comes from a middle-aged man in good health and CMV-seropositive. The CDR3 protein is CASSRGTGGGQPQHF. In DNA, the CDR3 is TGTGCCAGCAGCAGGGGGACAGGGGGGGGTCAGCCCCAGCATTTT.